The 32 T cell receptor beta chains below all came from one sample that was sequenced in a study of blood T cells in healthy people across ages. The authors ran a second PCR of about 7 to 12 cycles using a sample-barcoded 5' primer and a J-beta primer mix. TCRdb reanalysed the 5' RACE reads using MiXCR and keeps one entry per CDR3 protein. In the table there are some 1,000,000 distinct CDR3 sequences, 20% to 25% of which are singletons. In addition, the sample was reused for a study of T cells of mothers and their children.

Sequenced: blood. The receptors here all came from a girl aged 2 to 10 in good health.

V and J are TRBV27 and TRBJ2-1; D is unresolved. The tail of the sequence fits TRBJ2-7 better, so the J call may be wrong. Germline lookup yields CDR1 MNHEY and CDR2 SMNVEV (reference sequence). CDR3 size: 12 residues. CDR3 loop: CASTQARYEQYF. As DNA, the CDR3 is TGTGCCAGCACGCAGGCCAGATACGAGCAGTACTTC.

The chain carries TRBV12-3 or TRBV12-4 and TRBJ2-7; no clear D gene. Trimming shortened V by 5 bases and J by 13 bases, and 18 bases separated the two germline ends. The CDR3 has 12 residues. CDR3 DNA sequence: TGTGCCAGCAGTAAACAAGGCACGGCGCACTACTTC. It yields the protein CASSKQGTAHYF.

This clonotype was counted only a few times. V and J are TRBV20-1 and TRBJ2-7; 8 bases agree with TRBD1. Per the germline V gene, CDR1 is DFQATT and CDR2 is SNEGSKA (reference sequence). Trimming at V came to 6 bases and at J to 0 bases, leaving 10 bases not matched to a gene. CDR3 length equals 15 residues. The CDR3 bases are TGCAGTGCCAGCCCACCGGGACAGGTCTCCTACGAGCAGTACTTC. Protein sequence: CSASPPGQVSYEQYF.

This clonotype was counted a single time. This sequence joins TRBV28 and TRBJ2-5; D tentatively fits TRBD1 or TRBD2 (5 bases each). The J call could be wrong; TRBJ2-1 is a better fit for the DNA end. The germline gives CDR1 MDHEN, CDR2 SYDVKM. This CDR3 contains 14 residues. DNA for the CDR3: TGTGCCAGCGGCCTCCGGGGCGCGTACTCTGAGCAGTTCTTC. This codes for CASGLRGAYSEQFF.

This chain uses TRBV7-2 with TRBJ2-7; tentatively, D is TRBD2 (6 bases). The CDR3 totals 14 residues. Trimming took off 5 bases at V and 3 bases at J, with 14 bases between the two ends. Germline assignment: CDR1 SGHTA and CDR2 FQGNSA. The chain's CDR3 is CASSTEGLGYEQYF. The CDR3 region has the DNA TGTGCCAGCAGCACGGAGGGGTTGGGCTACGAGCAGTACTTC. Looking up the rest from reference TRBV7-2 and TRBJ2-7 gives the full variable domain: GAGVSQSPSNKVTEKGKDVELRCDPISGHTALYWYRQSLGQGLEFLIYFQGNSAPDKSGLPSDRFSAERTGGSVSTLTIQRTQQEDSAVYLCASSTEGLGYEQYFGPGTRLTVT.

The chain carries TRBV20-1 and TRBJ1-1; D uncertain. The CDR3 spans 14 residues. Trimming removed 2 bases from V and 0 bases from J, with 10 bases in between. Germline V gene sequence: CDR1 DFQATT, CDR2 SNEGSKA (reference sequence). This CDR3 reads CSARPSPVNTEAFF. CDR3 bases: TGCAGTGCTAGACCCTCGCCCGTGAACACTGAAGCTTTCTTT.

CDR3 nucleotide sequence: TGTGCCAGCAGCCCCAGGAAGAGTGAGCAGTTCTTC. Its protein is CASSPRKSEQFF. The chain employs TRBV13 and TRBJ2-5; D is ambiguous. The DNA end favors TRBJ2-1, so the J call may be wrong. Germline CDR1 reads PRHDT; CDR2 reads FYEKMQ (reference sequence). The CDR3 length is 12 residues.

This sequence joins TRBV29-1 and TRBJ1-1; the match to TRBD1 covers 7 bases. The germline CDR1 and CDR2 sequences are SQVTM and ANQGSEA. After removal of 5 bases from V and 5 bases from J, the junction contained 8 bases not matched to a gene. The CDR3 contains 13 residues. The CDR3 spells CSVLYRGRTEAFF. CDR3 sequence (DNA): TGCAGCGTTCTTTACAGGGGTAGGACTGAAGCTTTCTTT.

The chain couples TRBV7-9 to TRBJ2-5; D gene uncertain. V was trimmed by 2 bases and J by 5 bases, leaving 9 bases between them. The CDR3 is made up of 13 amino acids. Germline V gene lookup returns CDR1 SEHNR and CDR2 FQNEAQ (reference sequence). Written as DNA, the CDR3 is TGTGCCAGCAGCTTACCGACCGGGGAGACCCAGTACTTC. Its protein product is CASSLPTGETQYF.

The table lists this clonotype with a few counts. V gene TRBV29-1 combines with J gene TRBJ1-1, with D possibly TRBD1 on 5 matching bases. The V end was cut by 0 bases, the J end by 6 bases, with 14 bases between. Looked up from germline, CDR1 is SQVTM and CDR2 is ANQGSEA. The CDR3 has 14 residues. The DNA for the CDR3 is TGCAGCGTTGAAGATAGGATGGAAGGGGCTGAAGCTTTCTTT. Encoded protein: CSVEDRMEGAEAFF.

This sequence joins TRBV20-1 and TRBJ2-7; 7 bases agree with TRBD2. Trimming cost V 0 bases and J 2 bases; bases outside gene matches: 7. Germline values: CDR1 DFQATT, CDR2 SNEGSKA (reference sequence). The CDR3 is made up of 15 amino acids. In DNA, the CDR3 is TGCAGTGCTAGAGATGAGGGACTATTTGCCTACGAGCAGTACTTC. Translation gives CSARDEGLFAYEQYF.

This clonotype was counted between two and nine times. V is TRBV2 and J is TRBJ2-5, with D unclear. The CDR3 length is 13 residues. The V gene's germline CDR1 is SNHLY and CDR2 FYNNEI. The V end was cut by 10 bases, the J end by 5 bases, with 17 bases between. The CDR3 DNA reads as TGTGCCACCCATGGAGTGCTGCGGGAGACCCAGTACTTC. Its translation: CATHGVLRETQYF. The whole variable domain, remainder taken from reference TRBV2 and TRBJ2-5, is EPEVTQTPSHQVTQMGQEVILRCVPISNHLYFYWYRQILGQKVEFLVSFYNNEISEKSEIFDDQFSVERPDGSNFTLKIRSTKLEDSAMYFCATHGVLRETQYFGPGTRLLVL.

The V call is TRBV11-2, the J call TRBJ2-3, with D possibly TRBD1 on 6 matching bases. Trimming stripped 5 bases from V and 3 bases from J, with 12 bases between. The CDR3 has 14 residues. The V gene's germline CDR1 is SGHAT and CDR2 FQNNGV. In nucleotides, the CDR3 is TGTGCCAGCAGCCCTTGGGGGCCGACAGATACGCAGTATTTT. This encodes CASSPWGPTDTQYF.

The chain combines TRBV18 with TRBJ2-7; no reliable D call. The V end lost 6 bases, the J end lost 6 bases, and 15 bases lay between the germline ends. Germline V gives CDR1 KGHSH, CDR2 LQKENI. The CDR3 contains 13 residues. In DNA form, the CDR3 reads TGTGCCAGCTCGTTGGGGAATGAAGGCGAGCAGTACTTC. Its protein product is CASSLGNEGEQYF.

V is TRBV6-1 and J is TRBJ2-3; D possibly corresponds to TRBD2 (6 bases). CDR1 and CDR2 (germline): MNHNS, SASEGT. Trimming cost V 2 bases and J 4 bases, with 16 bases left between them. This CDR3 region has 16 residues. The CDR3 region has the DNA TGTGCCAGCAGTGAAAGCGCGGGATATTCGTCAGATACGCAGTATTTT. Protein sequence: CASSESAGYSSDTQYF.

This clonotype has only a few counts. The rearrangement links TRBV7-8 to TRBJ2-5, with 10 bases that match TRBD2. The CDR3 runs 14 residues. Trimming took 5 bases from V and 11 from J; bases not matched to a gene: 11. CDR1 SGHVS and CDR2 FQNEAQ come from the germline V gene. This chain's CDR3 is CASSPGLAAREQYF. DNA of the CDR3: TGTGCCAGCAGCCCCGGACTAGCGGCGAGGGAGCAGTACTTC. The variable domain in full, completed from reference TRBV7-8 and TRBJ2-5, reads GAGVSQSPRYKVAKRGQDVALRCDPISGHVSLFWYQQALGQGPEFLTYFQNEAQLDKSGLPSDRFFAERPEGSVSTLKIQRTQQEDSAVYLCASSPGLAAREQYFGPGTRLLVL.

The V gene is TRBV5-5, the J gene TRBJ1-2, with 7 positions matching TRBD1. The CDR3 runs to 13 residues. Trimming took 4 bases from V and 6 from J; bases not matched to a gene: 6. Looked up from germline, CDR1 is SGHKS and CDR2 is YYEKEE (reference sequence). The CDR3 region is CASSPTGQHGYTF. The CDR3 DNA sequence: TGTGCCAGCAGCCCCACGGGACAGCATGGCTACACCTTC.

The V call is TRBV2, the J call TRBJ2-5; TRBD1 agrees at 7 bases. J lost 4 bases, V lost 2 bases, and 7 bases had no gene match. Germline V CDR1 and CDR2: SNHLY, FYNNEI. The CDR3 runs 15 residues. The CDR3 spells CASSEWAGGRETQYF. CDR3 nucleotide sequence: TGTGCCAGCAGTGAATGGGCAGGGGGACGAGAGACCCAGTACTTC.

This clonotype was found a few times. The V call is TRBV4-3, the J call TRBJ1-2; D gene ambiguous. CDR1 is LGHNA, CDR2 YSLEER, per germline. There are 15 residues in the CDR3. V was trimmed by 0 bases and J by 3 bases, leaving 11 bases between them. DNA for the CDR3: TGCGCCAGCAGCCAAGAGGTAGCAGTCCACTATGGCTACACCTTC. This sequence encodes CASSQEVAVHYGYTF.

In nucleotides, the CDR3 is TGCAGTGCTATCAATTTGGACAGCGGGAGGGGGTACCAAGAGACCCAGTACTTC. Its protein product is CSAINLDSGRGYQETQYF. The chain carries TRBV20-1 and TRBJ2-5, with 10 bases that match TRBD2. Unmatched junction bases numbered 14, after V lost 4 bases and J lost 0 bases. Looked up from germline, CDR1 is DFQATT and CDR2 is SNEGSKA (reference sequence). CDR3 length: 18 residues.

The chain is built from TRBV29-1 and TRBJ2-1, with TRBD2 matching over 7 bases. The CDR3 spans 15 residues. The junction had 6 bases not matched to a gene; V was cut back by 0 bases and J by 4 bases. The germline V gene has CDR1 SQVTM and CDR2 ANQGSEA. For the CDR3, the DNA is TGCAGCGTTGAAGATCTTGCGGGAGTGTACAATGAGCAGTTCTTC. As protein: CSVEDLAGVYNEQFF.

V usage is TRBV13 and J usage is TRBJ2-3; possible D gene TRBD1, 6 bases. This CDR3 has 15 amino acids. V gave up 7 bases and J gave up 3 bases, with 17 bases separating them. CDR1 PRHDT and CDR2 FYEKMQ come from the germline V gene (reference sequence). For the CDR3, the DNA is TGTGCCAGCACCCCCTCAGGGGAATGGACAGATACGCAGTATTTT. It translates to CASTPSGEWTDTQYF.

This clonotype was detected many times. V is TRBV7-9 and J is TRBJ2-1; no firm D call. CDR3 length: 15 amino acids. From germline, CDR1 is SEHNR and CDR2 FQNEAQ (reference sequence). Trimming removed 6 bases from V and 8 bases from J, with 20 bases in between. DNA for the CDR3: TGTGCCAGCAGACCCCTAGAGTTTCCGGACGATGAGCAGTTCTTC. Its protein product is CASRPLEFPDDEQFF.

The chain has TRBV7-9 and TRBJ2-5; D gene unclear. V was clipped by 1 base and J by 5 bases, with 11 bases between them. This CDR3 region has 14 residues. Germline V gives CDR1 SEHNR, CDR2 FQNEAQ (reference sequence). The CDR3 nucleotides read TGTGCCAGCAGCTTAGAGGACCGCGCGGAGACCCAGTACTTC. Its protein product is CASSLEDRAETQYF. Supplemented by reference TRBV7-9 and TRBJ2-5, the full variable domain reads DTGVSQNPRHKITKRGQNVTFRCDPISEHNRLYWYRQTLGQGPEFLTYFQNEAQLEKSRLLSDRFSAERPKGSFSTLEIQRTEQGDSAMYLCASSLEDRAETQYFGPGTRLLVL.

The CDR3 region has the DNA TGTGCCAGCAGCCTGGGACTAAGGGTCAATGAGCAGTTCTTC. This codes for CASSLGLRVNEQFF. This chain links TRBV14 with TRBJ2-5; TRBD2 matches 7 bases. The better agreement between TRBJ2-1 and the DNA end casts doubt on the J call. CDR1 is SGHDN and CDR2 is FVKESK in the germline V gene. The CDR3 spans 14 residues.

The J gene is TRBJ1-1, the V gene TRBV6-2 or TRBV6-3; D not resolved. Germline values: CDR1 MNHEY, CDR2 SVGEGT. V lost 5 bases to trimming and J lost 4 bases, with 14 bases between them. The CDR3 is 14 amino acids. The CDR3 region is CASSLNPGVTEAFF. DNA for the CDR3: TGTGCCAGCAGTCTCAACCCTGGCGTCACTGAAGCTTTCTTT.

This clonotype was counted only a few times. V usage is TRBV5-1 and J usage is TRBJ2-6; 7 bases match TRBD1. Trimming took 3 bases from V and 1 from J; bases not matched to a gene: 7. Per the germline V gene, CDR1 is SGHRS and CDR2 is YFSETQ. There are 17 residues in the CDR3. The CDR3 DNA reads as TGCGCCAGCAGCTCTCCGGGACAGATGTCTGGGGCCAACGTCCTGACTTTC. This gives the protein CASSSPGQMSGANVLTF.

V is TRBV6-5 and J is TRBJ2-7; 7 bases align to TRBD1. Germline CDR1 reads MNHEY; CDR2 reads SVGAGI. CDR3 length equals 15 residues. The ends lost 5 bases at V and 3 bases at J; junction bases unmatched: 10. The CDR3 bases are TGTGCCAGCAGTCAATCAGGGGACAGATACTACGAGCAGTACTTC. Protein product: CASSQSGDRYYEQYF.

This clonotype was seen only a few times. V and J are TRBV21-1 and TRBJ2-1; the table's D call TRBD1 went unverified against the DNA. TRBV21-1 is shown as a pseudogene. The CDR3 spans 12 residues. The CDR3, as DNA: TGTGCCACCCGGGGGGTGGACAATGAGCAGTTCTTC. Translation: CATRGVDNEQFF.

The J gene is TRBJ2-7, the V gene TRBV7-8, with 11 bases fitting TRBD1. CDR1 SGHVS and CDR2 FQNEAQ come from the germline V gene. This CDR3 is 13 amino acids long. J gave up 8 bases and V 5 bases, and 5 bases lay outside the gene matches. CDR3: CASSGGQGDKQYF. Written as DNA, the CDR3 is TGTGCCAGCAGCGGGGGACAGGGGGACAAGCAGTACTTC.

The chain is built from TRBV7-9 and TRBJ2-7; D remains unclear. Germline V CDR1 and CDR2: SEHNR, FQNEAQ (reference sequence). V was shortened by 0 bases and J by 6 bases, with 12 bases between the two germline ends. The CDR3 covers 14 residues. The CDR3 nucleotides are TGTGCCAGCAGCTTAGCGCTAGTGACGGGCGAGCAGTACTTC. Encoded protein: CASSLALVTGEQYF.

The chain couples TRBV5-6 to TRBJ2-3; 7 bases line up with TRBD2. The CDR3 has 14 amino acids. Germline V CDR1 and CDR2: SGHDT, YYEEEE. V trimming: 5 bases; J trimming: 4 bases; junction bases outside the gene matches: 7. CDR3 nucleotides: TGTGCCAGCAGGGAACTAGCGACGGCAGATACGCAGTATTTT. It translates to CASRELATADTQYF.